The rows below give T cell receptor beta chains drawn from one sample of a study of blood T cell repertoires in COVID-19. Repertoires were generated with immunoSEQ multiplex PCR, while TCRdb's copy carries only in-frame clones and drops some. The sample contains 200,000 to 300,000 clones, about nine tenths of which appear only once. The source material was peripheral blood. Every receptor here comes from a woman in her thirties or forties with acute or convalescent COVID-19. The CDR3 runs from the conserved cysteine through the conserved F or W. The order of the fields is D gene, V gene, J gene, clone size, CDR3 DNA, CDR3 protein. D genes are given only for firm matches. Rows may omit the clone size; those that give it use once, few, many or a size class.

>.|TRBV11-3|TRBJ2-1|.
TGTGCCAGCAGCTTAGACAGGTTGGACAATGAGCAGTTCTTC
CASSLDRLDNEQFF
>TRBD2|TRBV11-2|TRBJ2-1|.
TGTGCCAGCAGCGTCACTAGCGGGGGGGCCCCTTACAATGAGCAGTTCTTC
CASSVTSGGAPYNEQFF
>.|TRBV19|TRBJ2-5|.
TGTGCCAGTAGCCTCAACGCAGGGCAAGAGACCCAGTACTTC
CASSLNAGQETQYF
>TRBD1|TRBV10-3|TRBJ1-2|.
TGTGCCATCGGGGGACAGGACGTCGGCTACACCTTC
CAIGGQDVGYTF
>.|TRBV11-2|TRBJ1-3|.
TGTGCCAGCAGCTTAGGTTATCCTCAGGGGAGAAACACCATATATTTT
CASSLGYPQGRNTIYF
>TRBD1|TRBV19|TRBJ1-5|.
TGTGCCAGACAACAGGGGGCTGGGCAGCCCCAGCATTTT
CARQQGAGQPQHF
>TRBD2|TRBV4-1|TRBJ2-5|.
TGCGCCAGCAGCCAAGGGGGACTAGCGGGGGCCCAAGAGACCCAGTACTTC
CASSQGGLAGAQETQYF
>TRBD2|TRBV6-1|TRBJ2-3|.
TGTGCCAGCAGTGAAGTGCTAGCGGGGGCAACAGATACGCAGTATTTT
CASSEVLAGATDTQYF
>.|TRBV5-1|TRBJ2-2|.
TGCGCCAGCAGCTTAACTAGCCGAGCCACCGGGGAGCTGTTTTTT
CASSLTSRATGELFF
>TRBD1|TRBV3-1/TRBV3-2|TRBJ1-2|.
TGTGCCAGCAGCACCCGGGACAGGGAAATGAAGAACTATGGCTACACCTTC
CASSTRDREMKNYGYTF
>.|TRBV19|TRBJ1-1|.
TGTGCCAGTAGTATGGAGTCCGGTCTCATGAACACTGAAGCTTTCTTT
CASSMESGLMNTEAFF
>.|TRBV20-1|TRBJ1-5|.
TGCAGTGCTACTGAAGACAGAGGATATCAGCCCCAGCATTTT
CSATEDRGYQPQHF
>TRBD1|TRBV29-1|TRBJ1-3|.
TGCAGCGTGGACGACAGGGGAACTGGAAACACCATATATTTT
CSVDDRGTGNTIYF
>.|TRBV6-6|TRBJ1-2|few
TGTGCCAGCTGGGAGGACCTAATACTCCATGGTGGCTACACCTTC
CASWEDLILHGGYTF
>.|TRBV30|TRBJ1-1|.
TGTGCCTGGAGTCCCCCCGCGGGGCTGACTGAAGCTTTCTTT
CAWSPPAGLTEAFF
>.|TRBV13|TRBJ2-1|.
TGTGCCAGCAGTGGCGGGACGGGTTACAATGAGCAGTTCTTC
CASSGGTGYNEQFF
>.|TRBV30|TRBJ1-2|.
TGTGCCTGGAGTCCACGCCTCAGGGACAATCATGGCTACACCTTC
CAWSPRLRDNHGYTF
>.|TRBV24-1|TRBJ1-6|.
TGTGCCACCAGTGATACTTCCTCACCCCTCCACTTT
CATSDTSSPLHF
>.|TRBV27|TRBJ1-5|.
TGTGCCAGCAGTTTGACAGGTAATCAGCCCCAGCATTTT
CASSLTGNQPQHF
>.|TRBV7-2|TRBJ1-4|.
TGTGCCAGCAGCGATCCGCCAGGGAATGAAAAACTGTTTTTT
CASSDPPGNEKLFF
>TRBD1|TRBV5-5|TRBJ1-1|.
TGTGCCAGCAGCCTGATACCGGGACAGTTAGGGAACACTGAAGCTTTCTTT
CASSLIPGQLGNTEAFF
>TRBD1|TRBV4-1|TRBJ1-2|.
TGCGCCAGCAGCCAAAAGGCGGGATGGGTACAGGGGGGGATAAACTATGGCTACACCTTC
CASSQKAGWVQGGINYGYTF
>.|TRBV2|TRBJ1-1|.
TGTGCCAGCAGTGAATTTTTACAGTTTGAAGCTTTCTTT
CASSEFLQFEAFF
>.|TRBV19|TRBJ1-1|.
TGTGCCAGTAGCCGAAAGGGGGAGACTGAAGCTTTCTTT
CASSRKGETEAFF
>.|TRBV7-2|TRBJ2-5|.
TGTGCCAGCAGCTTATGGGCACAGGCCCAAGAGACCCAGTACTTC
CASSLWAQAQETQYF
>.|TRBV6-1|TRBJ1-5|.
TGTGCCAGCAGTGAGTCAGGGGTTCAGCCCCAGCATTTT
CASSESGVQPQHF
>.|TRBV4-1|TRBJ1-5|.
TGCGCCAGCAGCCAACGTCCAGGCAGGGTCAATCAGCCCCAGCATTTT
CASSQRPGRVNQPQHF
>.|TRBV21-1|TRBJ1-4|.
TGTGCCAGCAGCGACCCCTTGCCTTATGCCCAGGGGCCGATGAATGAAAAACTGTTTTTT
CASSDPLPYAQGPMNEKLFF
>TRBD1|TRBV2|TRBJ1-5|.
TGTGCCAGCAGTGTAGAGGGGGCTCGCAATCAGCCCCAGCATTTT
CASSVEGARNQPQHF
>TRBD1|TRBV6-1|TRBJ1-1|.
TGTGCCAGCAGTGAAAGTACAGGGGGCAGGAACACTGAAGCTTTCTTT
CASSESTGGRNTEAFF
>TRBD2|TRBV5-1|TRBJ2-3|.
TGCGCCAGCAGCTTGGCGGACGGGGGGATCACCACAGATACGCAGTATTTT
CASSLADGGITTDTQYF